Below are 20 T cell receptor beta chains sequenced from a single sample in a study of OX40 agonist ivuxolimab in advanced cancers. The table came from immunoSEQ multiplex PCR; TCRdb's copy has only in-frame clones and leaves some out. The sample consists of about 46,000 clones, 75% to 95% of them appearing once. Sequenced here: CD4+ or CD8+ T cells sorted from blood, sampled in a trial of the OX40 agonist ivuxolimab. The source is an adult with an advanced solid tumor such as melanoma, head and neck, liver or kidney cancer.

This chain joins TRBV11-2 and TRBJ2-1; 8 bases align to TRBD2. Per germline, CDR1 SGHAT and CDR2 FQNNGV. The length of the CDR3 is 16 residues. Trimming cost V 0 bases and J 12 bases; bases outside gene matches: 13. The CDR3 reads CASSLDPGGILGRQFF. In nucleotides, the CDR3 is TGTGCCAGCAGCTTAGATCCGGGAGGGATACTCGGTAGGCAGTTCTTC.

The table lists this clone with a few counts. The genes are TRBV9 and TRBJ2-3, with D maybe TRBD2 (7 bases). Germline V gene data show CDR1 as SGDLS and CDR2 as YYNGEE. There are 15 residues in the CDR3. V shed 3 bases and J shed 1 base, with 12 bases lying between them. The CDR3 loop reads CASSEDGGRTDTQYF. The CDR3 bases are TGTGCCAGCAGCGAGGACGGGGGGCGCACAGATACGCAGTATTTT.

The chain has TRBV9 and TRBJ1-3, with 8 bases identical to TRBD1. The ends lost 3 bases at V and 4 bases at J; junction bases unmatched: 3. CDR1 SGDLS and CDR2 YYNGEE come from the germline V gene. This CDR3 has 14 residues. The CDR3 spells CASSGTGGGNTIYF. DNA for the CDR3: TGTGCCAGCAGCGGAACAGGGGGAGGAAACACCATATATTTT.

The chain has TRBV7-8 and TRBJ2-1; 14 bases fit TRBD2. Germline loops: CDR1 SGHVS, CDR2 FQNEAQ. V shed 5 bases and J 9 bases; nucleotides not matched to a gene: 6. This CDR3 region has 15 residues. DNA of the CDR3: TGTGCCAGCAGCCCACCGGGACTAGCGGGAGCTGAGCAGTTCTTC. Its translation: CASSPPGLAGAEQFF.

This rearrangement joins TRBV11-2 to TRBJ2-5; the D gene is possibly TRBD2 (5 bases). This CDR3 is 15 amino acids long. Germline V gene data show CDR1 as SGHAT and CDR2 as FQNNGV. The ends were cut back, 5 bases at V and 1 base at J, with 14 bases in the middle. The CDR3 protein is CASSPLRGSQETQYF. CDR3 bases: TGTGCCAGCAGCCCTCTGAGAGGGTCCCAAGAGACCCAGTACTTC.

V usage is TRBV7-2 and J usage is TRBJ1-6, with D perhaps TRBD1 (5 bases). The CDR3 consists of 14 residues. Germline V gives CDR1 SGHTA, CDR2 FQGNSA. V was clipped by 3 bases and J by 5 bases, with 8 bases between them. The chain's CDR3 is CASSFGHHNSPLHF. Here the CDR3 DNA reads TGTGCCAGCAGCTTTGGACACCATAATTCACCCCTCCACTTT.

V and J are TRBV27 and TRBJ2-7; weak D call: TRBD1 (6 bases). Germline CDR1 MNHEY, CDR2 SMNVEV (reference sequence). The length of the CDR3 is 13 residues. V lost 3 bases and J lost 3, with 9 bases in between. CDR3 region: CASSLTGVYEQYF. The CDR3 DNA reads as TGTGCCAGCAGTTTGACAGGAGTCTACGAGCAGTACTTC.

CDR3 sequence (DNA): TGTGCCAGCAGCGAATCAGGGGGGCGTCTGTACGAGCAGTACGTC. It encodes CASSESGGRLYEQYV. The gene calls are TRBV5-8 and TRBJ2-7; D perhaps matches TRBD1 (7 bases). With 4 bases removed from V and 4 bases from J, the gap between germline ends came to 18 bases. CDR3 length: 15 residues. The V gene's germline CDR1 is SGHTS and CDR2 YDEGEE.

The rearrangement links TRBV7-9 to TRBJ1-1, with D hard to call. Between the trimmed V and J ends, which lost 5 bases and 4 bases, there was a span of 11 bases. The germline V gene encodes CDR1 SEHNR and CDR2 FQNEAQ (reference sequence). The CDR3 totals 13 residues. The CDR3 DNA reads TGTGCCAGCAGCCCCGGCTCCAGCACTGAAGCTTTCTTT. Protein product: CASSPGSSTEAFF.

The CDR3 region is CASTPGLAGGEQYF. CDR3 in DNA: TGTGCCAGCACACCGGGACTAGCGGGAGGTGAGCAGTACTTC. The chain recombines TRBV28 with TRBJ2-7; 15 nucleotides agree with TRBD2. Germline CDR1 and CDR2: MDHEN and SYDVKM. V lost 7 bases, J lost 7 bases, and 5 bases stayed unmatched. The CDR3 is 14 residues long.

This chain joins TRBV2 and TRBJ2-4; perhaps TRBD1 as D (6 bases). The CDR3 extends over 15 amino acids. V gave up 6 bases and J gave up 5 bases, with 17 bases separating them. Germline loops: CDR1 SNHLY, CDR2 FYNNEI. CDR3 residues: CASRGLKGVENIQYF. The DNA of the CDR3 is TGTGCCAGCAGAGGGTTGAAGGGGGTGGAAAACATTCAGTACTTC.

This chain connects TRBV10-3 to TRBJ2-1; D remains ambiguous. Between the trimmed V and J ends, which lost 2 bases and 4 bases, there was a span of 9 bases. The CDR3 loop spans 14 amino acids. Germline loops: CDR1 ENHRY, CDR2 SYGVKD. The CDR3 DNA sequence: TGTGCCATCAGTGAGGCGGTCTTATACAATGAGCAGTTCTTC. Its protein is CAISEAVLYNEQFF.

The chain is built from TRBV28 and TRBJ2-1, with D uncertain. The germline V and J ends were trimmed by 2 bases and 9 bases, with 14 bases remaining between them. CDR1 is MDHEN, CDR2 SYDVKM, per germline. The CDR3 is 14 amino acids. For the CDR3, the DNA is TGTGCCAGCAGTTTACAGCTTCGGTATGGTGAGCAGTTCTTC. Its protein is CASSLQLRYGEQFF.

This sequence joins TRBV5-1 and TRBJ1-4; D is unresolved. V was trimmed by 5 bases and J by 0 bases, leaving 11 bases between them. The CDR3 contains 15 residues. CDR1 is SGHRS, CDR2 YFSETQ, per germline. CDR3 residues: CASRYEGSTNEKLFF. CDR3 nucleotides: TGCGCCAGCAGATATGAGGGCTCAACTAATGAAAAACTGTTTTTT.

The J gene is TRBJ1-2, the V gene TRBV4-1; possible D gene TRBD1, 5 bases. Germline values: CDR1 MGHRA, CDR2 YSYEKL. The V gene lost 3 bases and the J gene lost 8 bases, with 22 bases spanning the gap. The CDR3 is made up of 16 amino acids. Here the CDR3 reads CASSQAGTMDLGGYTF. The CDR3 DNA reads TGCGCCAGCAGCCAGGCCGGGACGATGGACCTAGGGGGCTACACCTTC.

This chain links TRBV9 with TRBJ1-5; 7 bases map to TRBD1. From germline, CDR1 is SGDLS and CDR2 YYNGEE. V lost 3 bases to trimming and J lost 7 bases; unmatched junction nucleotides: 7. The CDR3 covers 14 residues. The CDR3 sequence: CASSEGTVEQPQHF. Here the CDR3 DNA reads TGTGCCAGCAGCGAGGGGACAGTAGAGCAGCCCCAGCATTTT. The full variable domain, with the rest looked up from reference TRBV9 and TRBJ1-5, is DSGVTQTPKHLITATGQRVTLRCSPRSGDLSVYWYQQSLDQGLQFLIQYYNGEERAKGNILERFSAQQFPDLHSELNLSSLELGDSALYFCASSEGTVEQPQHFGDGTRLSIL.

J is TRBJ2-3 and V is TRBV9, with 12 nucleotides matching TRBD2. The CDR3 is 16 residues long. Germline V gives CDR1 SGDLS, CDR2 YYNGEE. V dropped 0 bases and J dropped 4; count of bases not matched to a gene: 3. CDR3 nucleotides: TGTGCCAGCAGCGTAGGGACTAGCGGGGTTTCAGATACGCAGTATTTT. It codes for CASSVGTSGVSDTQYF.

This chain joins TRBV5-1 and TRBJ2-3; D is possibly TRBD2 (5 bases). The CDR3 has 16 amino acids. V was cut by 0 bases and J by 1 base, with 12 bases left in between. The germline CDR1 and CDR2 sequences are SGHRS and YFSETQ. The CDR3 reads CASSLARGVGTDTQYF. CDR3 coding DNA: TGCGCCAGCAGCTTGGCTCGGGGTGTTGGCACAGATACGCAGTATTTT.

This chain links TRBV4-1 with TRBJ2-4; possibly TRBD1 or TRBD2 for D (5 bases each). Trimming cost V 5 bases and J 8 bases, with 16 bases left between them. The CDR3 extends over 14 amino acids. CDR1 MGHRA and CDR2 YSYEKL come from the germline V gene. CDR3 loop: CASSARVGTDIQYF. The CDR3 DNA sequence: TGCGCCAGCAGCGCCCGCGTCGGGACCGACATTCAGTACTTC.

The chain carries TRBV7-3 and TRBJ2-1, with D uncertain. The ends were cut back, 3 bases at V and 7 bases at J, with 10 bases in the middle. Germline loops: CDR1 SGHTA, CDR2 FQGTGA. There are 13 residues in the CDR3. The CDR3: CASSFGLSNEQFF. CDR3 bases: TGTGCCAGCAGCTTCGGCCTATCTAATGAGCAGTTCTTC.